This is a list of T cell receptor beta chains from one sample in a study of blood T cells in healthy people across ages. MiXCR, run by TCRdb on the 5' RACE reads, gives a single entry per CDR3 protein. In the table there are more than 700,000 distinct CDR3 sequences, about 47% of which are singletons. Sequencing used blood. These receptors were taken from a man at least 80 years old in good health. Each CDR3 is given with its conserved first and last residue. A D gene is named only where the DNA matches it firmly. Clone size is not always given. Where it is, it says once, few, many or a class for expanded clones.

clone_size d_call j_call v_call cdr3_aa cdr3_nt
- - TRBJ1-1 TRBV20-1 CSARDTRRSGTEAFF TGCAGTGCTAGAGATACCAGGCGGTCTGGCACTGAAGCTTTCTTT
few TRBD2 TRBJ2-1 TRBV20-1 CSAPPAGGKANEQFF TGCAGTGCTCCCCCAGCGGGAGGGAAAGCAAATGAGCAGTTCTTC
few - TRBJ2-1 TRBV5-1 CASSLAGHSGPEQFF TGCGCCAGCAGCTTGGCGGGGCATAGTGGCCCTGAGCAGTTCTTC
- - TRBJ2-5 TRBV27 CASSRNPGETQYF TGTGCCAGCAGTCGAAACCCGGGGGAGACCCAGTACTTC
- TRBD1 TRBJ2-4 TRBV6-5 CASSSPGTGSNIQYF TGTGCCAGCAGTTCGCCCGGGACAGGGTCAAACATTCAGTACTTC
- - TRBJ2-7 TRBV5-5 CASSVSTVYEQYF TGTGCCAGCAGCGTGTCGACAGTCTACGAGCAGTACTTC
- TRBD2 TRBJ2-7 TRBV7-2 CASSLDSSGSSYEQYF TGTGCCAGCAGCTTAGATTCTAGCGGAAGCTCCTACGAGCAGTACTTC
- TRBD1 TRBJ2-5 TRBV28 CASSYRQGAGETQYF TGTGCCAGCAGTTATCGTCAGGGGGCAGGAGAGACCCAGTACTTC
- - TRBJ2-6 TRBV12-3/TRBV12-4 CASSLRGAQGANVLTF TGTGCCAGCAGTTTACGGGGGGCGCAAGGGGCCAACGTCCTGACTTTC
few TRBD2 TRBJ2-3 TRBV10-2 CASSEATSGTSDTQYF TGCGCCAGCAGTGAAGCGACTAGCGGTACATCAGATACGCAGTATTTT
- TRBD2 TRBJ2-1 TRBV5-4 CASSASGRFYNEQFF TGTGCCAGCAGCGCTAGCGGGAGGTTCTACAATGAGCAGTTCTTC
- TRBD2 TRBJ2-5 TRBV6-2/TRBV6-3 CASSRTSGVPSYNEQYF TGTGCCAGCAGCAGGACTAGCGGGGTCCCCTCCTACAATGAGCAGTACTTC
- - TRBJ2-1 TRBV4-3 CASRSRVEGRDEQFF TGCGCCAGCAGGAGTAGGGTAGAGGGAAGGGATGAGCAGTTCTTC
- - TRBJ2-7 TRBV10-1 CASSEFRAYEQYF TGCGCCAGCAGTGAGTTTCGGGCCTACGAGCAGTACTTC